These 14 T cell receptor beta chains were all obtained from the same sample, sequenced in a study of T cell responses to AZD1222 COVID-19 vaccine. The table came from immunoSEQ multiplex PCR; TCRdb's copy has only in-frame clones and leaves some out. The data show about 180,000 clones, about nine tenths seen once. This sample comprised peripheral blood, obtained on day 0 of AZD1222 vaccination. These receptors all come from an adult in good health.

J is TRBJ2-1 and V is TRBV7-2, with 15 bases identical to TRBD2. There are 14 residues in the CDR3. V lost 6 bases, J lost 6 bases, and 0 bases stayed unmatched. CDR1 is SGHTA and CDR2 is FQGNSA in the germline V gene. Here the CDR3 reads CASRGLAGGNEQFF. The CDR3 DNA reads TGTGCCAGCAGGGGACTAGCGGGGGGCAATGAGCAGTTCTTC.

The rearrangement links TRBV6-4 to TRBJ2-5; 8 bases match TRBD2. The CDR3 is 20 amino acids. Germline V gene data show CDR1 as MRHNA and CDR2 as SNTAGT. The junction had 17 bases not matched to a gene; V was cut back by 2 bases and J by 0 bases. CDR3 sequence (DNA): TGTGCCAGCAGTGACCCGAGGGGCGGGGGGCTCCCCCTCAACCAAGAGACCCAGTACTTC. It yields the protein CASSDPRGGGLPLNQETQYF.

The rearrangement uses TRBV24-1 and TRBJ1-5, with D perhaps matching TRBD1 (5 bases). The CDR3 consists of 13 residues. V lost 3 bases to trimming and J lost 6 bases, with 8 bases between them. Germline V gives CDR1 KGHDR, CDR2 SFDVKD. The CDR3 sequence is CATSDGGGQPQHF. CDR3 DNA: TGTGCCACCAGTGATGGGGGTGGTCAGCCCCAGCATTTT.

This chain uses TRBV27 with TRBJ1-1, with TRBD1 as a possible D gene (5 bases). Germline loops: CDR1 MNHEY, CDR2 SMNVEV (reference sequence). There are 14 residues in the CDR3. V shed 3 bases and J shed 1 base, with 9 bases lying between them. The CDR3 DNA is TGTGCCAGCAGTTTCCAGGGAGGGAACACTGAAGCTTTCTTT. Its protein is CASSFQGGNTEAFF.

This rearrangement joins TRBV14 to TRBJ1-2; 8 bases are shared with TRBD1. Per the germline V gene, CDR1 is SGHDN and CDR2 is FVKESK. With 1 base clipped from V and 4 bases from J, the junction kept 11 bases outside the gene matches. This CDR3 has 17 residues. The CDR3: CASSQGERDRRGYGYTF. The CDR3 coding sequence is TGTGCCAGCAGCCAAGGGGAACGGGACAGGCGAGGCTATGGCTACACCTTC.

The chain combines TRBV11-3 with TRBJ2-1; D uncertain. Germline assignment: CDR1 SGHNT and CDR2 YENEEA. V dropped 0 bases and J dropped 7 bases, with 19 bases sitting between them. The CDR3 spans 17 residues. As DNA, the CDR3 is TGTGCCAGCAGCTTAGATGGTTGGTGGTCGAGTGTTAATGAGCAGTTCTTC. It is translated as CASSLDGWWSSVNEQFF.

V and J are TRBV19 and TRBJ2-2, with 10 bases fitting TRBD2. V was clipped by 1 base and J by 4 bases; unmatched bases: 3. The V gene's germline CDR1 is LNHDA and CDR2 SQIVND (reference sequence). CDR3 size: 16 residues. The chain's CDR3 is CASSIVASGGTGELFF. The CDR3 DNA is TGTGCCAGTAGTATAGTAGCTAGCGGGGGCACCGGGGAGCTGTTTTTT.

A few counts support this clone. The V call is TRBV5-4, the J call TRBJ1-1, with a tentative D call TRBD1 (6 bases). With 2 bases removed from V and 5 bases from J, the gap between germline ends came to 16 bases. The CDR3 runs 15 residues. Germline CDR1 SGHNT, CDR2 YYREEE (reference sequence). The CDR3 sequence: CASSFDGGQGTEAFF. The CDR3 DNA follows: TGTGCCAGCAGCTTTGATGGGGGCCAGGGAACTGAAGCTTTCTTT.

Worth noting for this clone: Other nucleotide sequences from this sample produce the same CDR3. The V and J genes are TRBV7-9 and TRBJ2-7; D is ambiguous. Germline V gene data show CDR1 as SEHNR and CDR2 as FQNEAQ (reference sequence). The CDR3 length is 12 residues. Trimming pared 4 bases from V and 0 bases from J, leaving 4 bases between. CDR3 in DNA: TGTGCCAGCAGCTCCAGCTCCTACGAGCAGTACTTC. Its protein is CASSSSSYEQYF.

This clone was observed a single time. The chain uses TRBV19 and TRBJ1-3; a weak D match, TRBD1 (5 bases). CDR3 length: 17 amino acids. Germline V gene sequence: CDR1 LNHDA, CDR2 SQIVND (reference sequence). V was shortened by 1 base and J by 0 bases, with 13 bases between the two germline ends. This CDR3 reads CASSIARDVDSGNTIYF. CDR3 sequence (DNA): TGTGCCAGTAGTATAGCCCGGGACGTCGACTCTGGAAACACCATATATTTT. Complete variable domain (other parts from reference TRBV19 and TRBJ1-3): DGGITQSPKYLFRKEGQNVTLSCEQNLNHDAMYWYRQDPGQGLRLIYYSQIVNDFQKGDIAEGYSVSREKKESFPLTVTSAQKNPTAFYLCASSIARDVDSGNTIYFGEGSWLTVV.

This chain connects TRBV19 to TRBJ1-1; 8 bases line up with TRBD1. Per germline, CDR1 LNHDA and CDR2 SQIVND (reference sequence). Trimming removed 3 bases from V and 4 bases from J; junction bases left unmatched: 4. This CDR3 region has 14 residues. The DNA of the CDR3 is TGTGCCAGTAGTATTACAGGGGGGGGCACTGAAGCTTTCTTT. It translates to CASSITGGGTEAFF. The full variable domain, completed using reference TRBV19 and TRBJ1-1, is DGGITQSPKYLFRKEGQNVTLSCEQNLNHDAMYWYRQDPGQGLRLIYYSQIVNDFQKGDIAEGYSVSREKKESFPLTVTSAQKNPTAFYLCASSITGGGTEAFFGQGTRLTVV.

The chain has TRBV9 and TRBJ1-1; D gene unclear. Germline CDR1 and CDR2: SGDLS and YYNGEE. CDR3 size: 14 residues. V lost 4 bases and J 4 bases, leaving 14 bases between the germline ends. CDR3 loop: CASSFKDVGTEAFF. CDR3 sequence (DNA): TGTGCCAGCAGCTTCAAGGACGTGGGCACTGAAGCTTTCTTT.

This rearrangement joins TRBV18 to TRBJ2-7; TRBD1 matches 7 bases. J was trimmed by 3 bases and V by 8 bases; bases with no gene match: 4. Looked up from germline, CDR1 is KGHSH and CDR2 is LQKENI. The CDR3 consists of 12 residues. The CDR3 loop reads CASTGTDYEQYF. CDR3 DNA sequence: TGTGCCAGCACCGGGACAGACTACGAGCAGTACTTC.

The chain links TRBV4-2 to TRBJ2-7, with 10 positions matching TRBD2. V trimming: 0 bases; J trimming: 3 bases; junction bases outside the gene matches: 5. The CDR3 extends over 16 amino acids. Germline assignment: CDR1 LGHNA and CDR2 YNFKEQ. The CDR3 sequence: CASSQDRAGGIYEQYF. The CDR3 nucleotides are TGTGCCAGCAGCCAAGATCGAGCGGGGGGGATCTACGAGCAGTACTTC.